The sample holds one count of the clone carrying this T cell receptor (beta chain). The antigen is undetermined. The data were produced by immunoSEQ multiplex PCR, yet TCRdb's version contains in-frame clones alone and is incomplete. The table shows approximately 72,000 clones, with around 95% occurring only once. The donors were members of the validation cohort comprising approximately 120 subjects, separate from the approximately 670-subject first cohort. The ends were cut back, 5 bases at V and 3 bases at J, with 19 bases in the middle. CDR3 length equals 17 residues. Germline CDR1 and CDR2: MNHEY and SMNVEV (reference sequence). The sample comes from a study of cytomegalovirus exposure and HLA in healthy donors. Notes on the study in general: With high specificity and sensitivity, the classifier reportedly diagnosed cytomegalovirus status. There were 164 TCR beta chains listed as cytomegalovirus-associated.

This clonotype was obtained from a young woman in good health and CMV-seronegative. The chain links TRBV27 to TRBJ2-2, with D perhaps TRBD1 (6 bases). The sequencing input was PBMCs. CDR3 residues: CASSLKTQGWDTGELFF. The CDR3 nucleotides read TGTGCCAGCAGTCTAAAAACACAGGGTTGGGACACCGGGGAGCTGTTTTTT.